This T cell receptor beta chain was observed in a study of spatial heterogeneity in lung cancer. Study overall: More than 8.5 raw reads, on average, carried each unique TCR and UMI combination. Study-wide findings and caveats: Expanded tumor TCRs that were ubiquitous appeared in blood more at resection than follow-up.

From the 5' RACE reads, TCRdb called clonotypes with MiXCR, one entry per CDR3 protein. The sample lists about 38,000 distinct CDR3 sequences; 7.5% were seen once. The time point was: sample taken at primary tumor resection. Sequencing covered unsorted whole RNA taken from tumor, nontumor lung or frozen PBMC. The CDR3 is 14 amino acids. Germline values: CDR1 ENHRY, CDR2 SYGVKD. Trimming took off 8 bases at V and 5 bases at J, with 16 bases between the two ends. This clonotype was observed many times. Antigen specificity is unknown. This TCR came from a male donor with early-stage non-small cell lung cancer. The chain joins TRBV10-3 to TRBJ2-1; the D is unclear. The sample here was PBMCs, taken at surgery. For the CDR3, the DNA is TGTGCCATCCAAAAGCAGGACCTCCACAATGAGCAGTTCTTC. Translation: CAIQKQDLHNEQFF.